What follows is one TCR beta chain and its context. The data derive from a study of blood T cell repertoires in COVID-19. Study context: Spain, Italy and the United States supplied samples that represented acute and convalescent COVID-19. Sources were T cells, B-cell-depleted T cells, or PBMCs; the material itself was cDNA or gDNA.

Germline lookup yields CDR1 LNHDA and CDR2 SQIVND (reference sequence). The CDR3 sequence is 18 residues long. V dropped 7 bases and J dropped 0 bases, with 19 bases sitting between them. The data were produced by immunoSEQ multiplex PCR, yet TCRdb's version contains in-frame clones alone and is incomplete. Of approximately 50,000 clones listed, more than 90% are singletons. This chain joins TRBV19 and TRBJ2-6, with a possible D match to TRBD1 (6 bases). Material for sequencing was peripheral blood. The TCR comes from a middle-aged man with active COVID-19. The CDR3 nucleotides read TGTGCCAGTACTTCTCTCCCAGGGGAAGCCTCTGGGGCCAACGTCCTGACTTTC. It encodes CASTSLPGEASGANVLTF.